Following are 8 T cell receptor beta chains from one sample sequenced in a study of T cells after yellow fever vaccination. TCRdb called the 5' RACE reads again in MiXCR, with one record for every CDR3 protein. This table holds some 600,000 distinct CDR3 sequences, around 17% found once. Here the sequenced sample was PBMCs, taken 4 to 5 days after the first yellow fever vaccination. These receptors came from a man younger than 30 who received the YFV17D yellow fever vaccine.

The chain has TRBV7-2 and TRBJ2-7; 9 nucleotides match TRBD2. Trimming removed 5 bases from V and 4 bases from J; junction bases left unmatched: 12. Per the germline V gene, CDR1 is SGHTA and CDR2 is FQGNSA. The CDR3 sequence is 16 residues long. The CDR3 DNA sequence: TGTGCCAGCAGCCTGAGAGCGGGGGGCAACTGGTACGAGCAGTACTTC. Translated: CASSLRAGGNWYEQYF. Filled out from reference TRBV7-2 and TRBJ2-7, the complete variable domain reads GAGVSQSPSNKVTEKGKDVELRCDPISGHTALYWYRQSLGQGLEFLIYFQGNSAPDKSGLPSDRFSAERTGGSVSTLTIQRTQQEDSAVYLCASSLRAGGNWYEQYFGPGTRLTVT.

This clonotype was seen a handful of times. The V call is TRBV19, the J call TRBJ2-1; D possibly corresponds to TRBD2 (7 bases). Germline V gives CDR1 LNHDA, CDR2 SQIVND (reference sequence). The CDR3 has 14 residues. The V end was cut by 5 bases, the J end by 4 bases, with 12 bases between. CDR3 bases: TGTGCCAGTAGTGGGGGGGCTTTTTACAATGAGCAGTTCTTC. Protein product: CASSGGAFYNEQFF.

The J gene is TRBJ2-2, the V gene TRBV28; 7 bases align to TRBD2. Germline V gene sequence: CDR1 MDHEN, CDR2 SYDVKM. Unmatched junction bases numbered 8, after V lost 4 bases and J lost 3 bases. The CDR3 loop spans 16 amino acids. CDR3 sequence: CASSSPGGGDTGELFF. The CDR3, as DNA: TGTGCCAGCAGTTCCCCTGGTGGGGGGGACACCGGGGAGCTGTTTTTT.

This clonotype came up a few times. The CDR3 DNA sequence: TGTGCCAGCACCCCTGGGGGAGAGACCCAGTACTTC. It translates to CASTPGGETQYF. The chain couples TRBV6-5 to TRBJ2-5, with D tentatively TRBD1 or TRBD2 (5 bases each). This CDR3 comprises 12 residues. V was trimmed by 7 bases and J by 4 bases, leaving 10 bases between them. Germline V gives CDR1 MNHEY, CDR2 SVGAGI.

This chain joins TRBV6-2 or TRBV6-3 and TRBJ2-7; D assignment may be TRBD1 or TRBD2 (5 bases each). With 2 bases removed from V and 9 bases from J, the gap between germline ends came to 14 bases. Per the germline V gene, CDR1 is MNHEY and CDR2 is SVGEGT. CDR3 length equals 13 residues. The CDR3 DNA reads TGTGCCAGCAGTTACGGGGGACCCTCCGGGCAGTACGTC. This translates into CASSYGGPSGQYV.

This clonotype turned up a few times. The chain links TRBV12-3 or TRBV12-4 to TRBJ1-1; no reliable D call. CDR3 length: 14 amino acids. The V and J ends lost 2 bases and 0 bases respectively, with 7 bases between them. The CDR3 DNA sequence: TGTGCCAGCAGTTTACCCCCAATGAACACTGAAGCTTTCTTT. Encoded protein: CASSLPPMNTEAFF.

The chain joins TRBV5-1 to TRBJ2-1; D may match TRBD1 or TRBD2 (5 bases each). This CDR3 is built from 12 residues. Germline lookup yields CDR1 SGHRS and CDR2 YFSETQ. The germline V and J ends were trimmed by 4 bases and 10 bases, with 12 bases remaining between them. Here the CDR3 reads CASSHGTTEQFF. For the CDR3, the DNA is TGCGCCAGCAGCCATGGGACGACCGAGCAGTTCTTC. The full variable domain, its missing parts supplied by reference TRBV5-1 and TRBJ2-1, is KAGVTQTPRYLIKTRGQQVTLSCSPISGHRSVSWYQQTPGQGLQFLFEYFSETQRNKGNFPGRFSGRQFSNSRSEMNVSTLELGDSALYLCASSHGTTEQFFGPGTRLTVL.

This clonotype came up many times. This chain uses TRBV4-3 with TRBJ1-3; D is uncertain. CDR3 length: 13 residues. Germline values: CDR1 LGHNA, CDR2 YSLEER. The V end lost 2 bases, the J end lost 4 bases, and 6 bases lay between the germline ends. The CDR3 DNA is TGCGCCAGCAGCCAACCGCCGGGAAACACCATATATTTT. As protein: CASSQPPGNTIYF.